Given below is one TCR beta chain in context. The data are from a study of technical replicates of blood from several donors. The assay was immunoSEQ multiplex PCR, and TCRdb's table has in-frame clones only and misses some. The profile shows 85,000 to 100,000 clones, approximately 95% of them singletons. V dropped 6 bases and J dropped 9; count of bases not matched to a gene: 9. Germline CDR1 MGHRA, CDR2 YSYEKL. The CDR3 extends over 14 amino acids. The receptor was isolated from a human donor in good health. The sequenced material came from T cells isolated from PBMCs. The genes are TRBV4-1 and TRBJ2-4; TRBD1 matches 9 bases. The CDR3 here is CASSWEDRGTIQYF. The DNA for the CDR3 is TGCGCCAGCAGTTGGGAGGACAGGGGTACCATTCAGTACTTC.